The clone carrying this TCR beta chain was recorded many times. What it recognizes is unknown. Building the TCR beta libraries relied on iRepertoire HTBI primers, and CDR3 regions underwent Arm-PCR. In TCRdb, the multiplex PCR reads were re-called with MiXCR into one record per CDR3 protein. The sample lists 200,000 to 250,000 distinct CDR3 sequences, approximately 20% occurring once. The entry originates in a study of regulatory T cells in long-lasting Graves disease. Turning to the study itself: For a period under 3 months, newly diagnosed Graves' patients had taken antithyroid drugs.

Study-wide findings and caveats: Sharing of public clonotypes was greater in persistent patients (around 2,500) than in new patients (around 1,000). Persistent disease preferred TRBV28, TRBJ1-2 and TRBJ2-5; new disease, TRBV20-1 and TRBJ2-1.

CDR1 and CDR2 from the germline V gene are SGDLS and YYNGEE. V lost 0 bases, J lost 3 bases, and 2 bases stayed unmatched. The CDR3 has 14 residues. As to time point: newly diagnosed GD, antithyroid drugs for less than 3 months. The TCR library was made from RNA that had been extracted from PBMCs in TRIzol. The sample consisted of peripheral blood mononuclear cells (PBMCs), taken at new diagnosis, from a patient treated with antithyroid drugs. The J gene is TRBJ2-7, the V gene TRBV9; the match to TRBD1 covers 8 bases. This sequence was found in a female donor with Graves disease. CDR3 in amino acids: CASSVEQGGYEQYF. The CDR3 DNA reads as TGTGCCAGCAGCGTAGAACAGGGGGGCTACGAGCAGTACTTC.